This is a list of T cell receptor beta chains from one sample in a study of CD8 T cells in ankylosing spondylitis. One entry per CDR3 protein results from TCRdb running MiXCR on the 5' RACE reads. The sample comprises around 340,000 distinct CDR3 sequences, roughly 14% of which are singletons, and roughly 0.99% rests with the top ten. Sequencing used blood, either unsorted or a sorted T cell fraction (not recorded which). These receptors all stem from a male donor with ankylosing spondylitis or in good health (not recorded which). Both conserved end residues are part of each CDR3. Each record gives: clone size, J gene, CDR3 length, V gene, CDR3 protein. Not all rows give a size; the values are once, few, many and, for expanded clones, a class.

NA,TRBJ2-3,14,TRBV5-1,CASSRWTSADTQYF
NA,TRBJ2-3,14,TRBV5-1,CASSLDTGAGTQYF
few,TRBJ1-2,15,TRBV7-2,CASSTRDATHYGYTF
few,TRBJ2-3,19,TRBV7-8,CASSVTGTSGIRSTDTQYF
many,TRBJ1-1,16,TRBV5-1,CASSLAGQGMGTEAFF
NA,TRBJ2-7,12,TRBV29-1,CSVDRGGDEQYF
few,TRBJ2-1,16,TRBV20-1,CSARSGGSGRAYEQFF
NA,TRBJ2-1,15,TRBV29-1,CSVDGRGPSYNEQFF
NA,TRBJ2-7,15,TRBV27,CASSPPAGTGGEQYF
NA,TRBJ1-5,13,TRBV29-1,CSVAGQGGEPQHF
NA,TRBJ2-7,13,TRBV5-1,CASSERGPYEQYF
NA,TRBJ2-7,15,TRBV4-1,CASSQGPGRSPEQYF
NA,TRBJ2-5,15,TRBV3-1,CASSQDPGGLETQYF
once,TRBJ2-7,17,TRBV12-3/TRBV12-4,CASCLAQGGLSSYEQYF
NA,TRBJ2-5,18,TRBV5-1,CASSPGLEERGRSETQYF
few,TRBJ1-1,16,TRBV5-1,CASSLARENRNTEAFF
few,TRBJ1-1,13,TRBV20-1,CSAKGGVNTEAFF
NA,TRBJ2-2,14,TRBV2,CASSDRRNTGELFF
few,TRBJ2-3,15,TRBV6-1,CASSPPGYLTDTQYF
many,TRBJ2-3,15,TRBV11-2,CASSLSGVRTDTQYF
NA,TRBJ2-7,16,TRBV5-1,CASSLDRRQLSYEQYF
NA,TRBJ2-3,14,TRBV24-1,CATSDSGTTDTQYF
many,TRBJ2-1,16,TRBV10-3,CAISDGSNIVAVEQFF
NA,TRBJ2-7,15,TRBV11-2,CASSRMGGTNTIASF
NA,TRBJ1-1,15,TRBV5-5,CASSPADRQNTEAFF
few,TRBJ2-1,15,TRBV7-6,CASSLEKSSYNEQFF
NA,TRBJ2-7,12,TRBV5-4,CASSLNHYEQYF
many,TRBJ2-7,17,TRBV7-9,CASSLNSGRGSSYEQYF
NA,TRBJ2-1,14,TRBV7-2,CASSSPPGTGAMFF
NA,TRBJ2-1,15,TRBV4-2,CASSLLAGDYNEQFF
NA,TRBJ2-1,13,TRBV5-1,CASSLGAEGKQFF
NA,TRBJ2-3,16,TRBV4-1,CASKHTAGGPVDTQYF
few,TRBJ1-1,14,TRBV27,CASSPADHFTEAFF
few,TRBJ1-2,15,TRBV19,CASSSSDRPRYGYTF
NA,TRBJ2-2,14,TRBV5-1,CASSWGRNTGELFF
few,TRBJ1-1,13,TRBV29-1,CSFAGISNTEAFF
few,TRBJ1-1,14,TRBV5-1,CASSDPGRSTEAFF
few,TRBJ2-5,13,TRBV29-1,CSVERQSKETQYF
few,TRBJ2-1,13,TRBV4-2,CASSQDGGNRQFF
few,TRBJ2-1,16,TRBV5-6,CASSLKGGHPYNEQFF
many,TRBJ1-1,15,TRBV5-1,CASSRDSPRNTEAFF
NA,TRBJ2-1,12,TRBV6-6,CASSSKADEQFF
few,TRBJ2-7,19,TRBV5-1,CASSVDSGTSGRKRYEQYF
many,TRBJ2-6,15,TRBV5-1,CASSLGSSGANVLTF
few,TRBJ2-7,13,TRBV29-1,CSVSGTPSYEQYF
many,TRBJ1-5,12,TRBV12-3/TRBV12-4,CASSLGTEPQHF
many,TRBJ1-5,18,TRBV10-3,CAISESIIIRKEDQPQHF
once,TRBJ2-5,13,TRBV5-1,CASSRLPEETQYF
NA,TRBJ2-1,19,TRBV2,CASRVLAGATDISYNEQFF
NA,TRBJ2-5,13,TRBV12-3/TRBV12-4,CASSLGDAETQYF
NA,TRBJ2-3,16,TRBV7-8,CASSLMSGPWIDTQYF
NA,TRBJ2-4,18,TRBV6-5,CASSYSKTSGSAKNIQYF
NA,TRBJ1-1,16,TRBV25-1,CASSLSNGGQDTEAFF
NA,TRBJ1-1,13,TRBV2,CASSFKGETEAFF
few,TRBJ1-2,16,TRBV12-3/TRBV12-4,CASSPYQGRGGYGYTF
NA,TRBJ2-7,15,TRBV5-1,CASSLGQSSSYEQYF